One sample yielded the 21 T cell receptor beta chains listed below, sequenced in a study of blood T cell repertoires in COVID-19. The repertoire was sequenced with immunoSEQ multiplex PCR; TCRdb's copy has only in-frame clones and lacks some. The sample holds about 320,000 clones, roughly 85% seen once. The sequencing sample was made of PBMCs or T cells enriched from blood (not recorded which). Every receptor here comes from a woman younger than 45 who had recovered from COVID-19.

This chain connects TRBV6-5 to TRBJ2-3; 12 nucleotides line up with TRBD2. With V trimmed by 8 bases and J by 3 bases, 3 bases remained unmatched. This CDR3 contains 14 residues. CDR1 and CDR2 from the germline V gene are MNHEY and SVGAGI. The CDR3 is CASSTSGGTDTQYF. CDR3 in DNA: TGTGCCAGCTCAACTAGCGGGGGGACAGATACGCAGTATTTT.

The CDR3 bases are TGTGCCTGGAGTGCCACAGGGGTGGTAACTGAAGCTTTCTTT. It translates to CAWSATGVVTEAFF. The rearrangement uses TRBV30 and TRBJ1-1, with 7 bases that match TRBD1. After removal of 1 base from V and 5 bases from J, the junction contained 7 bases not matched to a gene. Germline assignment: CDR1 GTSNPN and CDR2 SVGIG (reference sequence). This CDR3 has 14 amino acids. The whole variable domain, filled in from reference TRBV30 and TRBJ1-1, reads SQTIHQWPATLVQPVGSPLSLECTVEGTSNPNLYWYRQAAGRGLQLLFYSVGIGQISSEVPQNLSASRPQDRQFILSSKKLLLSDSGFYLCAWSATGVVTEAFFGQGTRLTVV.

The chain recombines TRBV7-2 with TRBJ1-6; 7 positions match TRBD1. CDR3 length equals 13 residues. Per the germline V gene, CDR1 is SGHTA and CDR2 is FQGNSA. The ends lost 6 bases at V and 9 bases at J; junction bases unmatched: 5. CDR3 sequence (DNA): TGTGCCAGCAGATTTGACAGGGCTTCACCCCTCCACTTT. Protein sequence: CASRFDRASPLHF.

The rearrangement links TRBV15 to TRBJ1-6; 12 bases line up with TRBD1. CDR3 length: 15 amino acids. The germline gives CDR1 LNHNV, CDR2 YYDKDF (reference sequence). J was trimmed by 7 bases and V by 3 bases; bases with no gene match: 1. Written as DNA, the CDR3 is TGTGCCACCAGCAGCGGGACAGGGGGCAATTCACCCCTCCACTTT. The encoded protein is CATSSGTGGNSPLHF.

This chain joins TRBV29-1 and TRBJ2-3; 7 bases are shared with TRBD1. Trimming cost V 6 bases and J 8 bases; bases outside gene matches: 5. The germline CDR1 and CDR2 sequences are SQVTM and ANQGSEA. This CDR3 has 11 amino acids. DNA of the CDR3: TGCAGCGTCGACAGGGTGGGTACGCAGTATTTT. This codes for CSVDRVGTQYF.

The CDR3 is CASSHDPTPRTGLYEQYF. CDR3 in DNA: TGTGCCAGCAGCCACGATCCCACTCCCCGGACAGGTCTCTACGAGCAGTACTTC. The V gene is TRBV5-5, the J gene TRBJ2-7; 7 bases line up with TRBD1. Trimming cost V 4 bases and J 3 bases; bases outside gene matches: 19. From germline, CDR1 is SGHKS and CDR2 YYEKEE (reference sequence). There are 18 residues in the CDR3.

The J gene is TRBJ2-7, the V gene TRBV6-1, with TRBD2 matching over 9 bases. CDR1 and CDR2 (germline): MNHNS, SASEGT. After removal of 4 bases from V and 4 bases from J, the junction contained 11 bases not matched to a gene. The CDR3 is 16 residues long. The CDR3 spells CASSVLAGGSPYEQYF. DNA for the CDR3: TGTGCCAGCAGTGTACTAGCGGGCGGGTCTCCGTACGAGCAGTACTTC.

The chain couples TRBV28 to TRBJ2-1; 9 bases fit TRBD1. Germline values: CDR1 MDHEN, CDR2 SYDVKM. The CDR3 length is 15 residues. Germline trimming cut 5 bases from V and 2 bases from J; bases unmatched to any gene: 4. The CDR3, as DNA: TGTGCCAGCAGTATGGACAGGGGTACCTACAATGAGCAGTTCTTC. Its protein is CASSMDRGTYNEQFF.

This chain connects TRBV7-2 to TRBJ2-1; D is unclear. V was shortened by 5 bases and J by 2 bases, with 13 bases between the two germline ends. The CDR3 sequence is 15 residues long. Germline CDR1 is SGHTA and CDR2 is FQGNSA. CDR3 sequence: CASSIGQATYNEQFF. The CDR3 nucleotides are TGTGCCAGCAGCATCGGCCAGGCCACCTACAATGAGCAGTTCTTC.

V usage is TRBV19 and J usage is TRBJ2-7, with a weak D call TRBD2 (6 bases). Germline V gene sequence: CDR1 LNHDA, CDR2 SQIVND (reference sequence). V lost 3 bases to trimming and J lost 2 bases, with 8 bases between them. The CDR3 contains 13 residues. Here the CDR3 reads CASSMLATYEQYF. CDR3 sequence (DNA): TGTGCCAGTAGTATGCTAGCGACCTACGAGCAGTACTTC.

V and J are TRBV16 and TRBJ2-3; D unresolved. V dropped 3 bases and J dropped 5 bases, with 6 bases sitting between them. The CDR3 length is 12 residues. Germline V gives CDR1 KGHSY, CDR2 FQNENV. CDR3 sequence: CASSHLRDTQYF. In nucleotides, the CDR3 is TGTGCCAGCAGCCATCTTCGAGATACGCAGTATTTT. The whole variable domain, filled in from reference TRBV16 and TRBJ2-3, reads GEEVAQTPKHLVRGEGQKAKLYCAPIKGHSYVFWYQQVLKNEFKFLISFQNENVFDETGMPKERFSAKCLPNSPCSLEIQATKLEDSAVYFCASSHLRDTQYFGPGTRLTVL.

V gene TRBV2 combines with J gene TRBJ1-4; 9 nucleotides agree with TRBD1. Germline V gives CDR1 SNHLY, CDR2 FYNNEI. The CDR3 spans 15 residues. With 8 bases clipped from V and 7 bases from J, the junction kept 11 bases outside the gene matches. CDR3 sequence reads: CASRPQGAVSEKLFF. The DNA for the CDR3 is TGTGCCAGCCGACCACAGGGGGCGGTTTCTGAAAAACTGTTTTTT.

This clone was picked up one time. V gene TRBV7-2 combines with J gene TRBJ2-7, with 9 bases matching TRBD1. V gave up 3 bases and J gave up 6 bases; unmatched junction bases: 9. The CDR3 covers 15 residues. Germline V gene lookup returns CDR1 SGHTA and CDR2 FQGNSA. CDR3 in amino acids: CASSLDGQGSGEQYF. CDR3 DNA: TGTGCCAGCAGCTTGGACGGACAGGGGTCGGGCGAGCAGTACTTC.

In DNA, the CDR3 is TGTGCCACCAGTGACGACAGTACGGATACGCAGTATTTT. This sequence encodes CATSDDSTDTQYF. This chain connects TRBV24-1 to TRBJ2-3; maybe TRBD1 (5 bases). The ends were cut back, 4 bases at V and 6 bases at J, with 10 bases in the middle. Germline V gene lookup returns CDR1 KGHDR and CDR2 SFDVKD. This CDR3 contains 13 residues.

The J gene is TRBJ2-1, the V gene TRBV13; 12 bases are shared with TRBD2. Germline V lookup: CDR1 PRHDT, CDR2 FYEKMQ (reference sequence). With 5 bases clipped from V and 4 bases from J, the junction kept 9 bases outside the gene matches. This CDR3 contains 17 residues. CDR3 region: CASSLSSGLAGYNEQFF. The CDR3 coding sequence is TGTGCCAGCAGCCTTAGTAGTGGACTAGCGGGGTACAATGAGCAGTTCTTC.

Only a few counts were recorded for this clone. The chain carries TRBV19 and TRBJ2-7; 14 nucleotides line up with TRBD2. The CDR3 sequence is 15 residues long. V shed 9 bases, J shed 7 bases, and the junction held 11 bases outside the gene matches. Germline-derived CDR1 and CDR2 are LNHDA and SQIVND (reference sequence). The CDR3 DNA reads as TGTGCCAGCCAGCCGACTAGCGGGGGGGCAGGGGAGCAGTACTTC. Translation: CASQPTSGGAGEQYF.

This chain connects TRBV27 to TRBJ1-4; D not certain. V was clipped by 3 bases and J by 3 bases, with 14 bases between them. Germline V gene data show CDR1 as MNHEY and CDR2 as SMNVEV (reference sequence). CDR3 size: 16 residues. CDR3 residues: CASSFGSTRSNEKLFF. The DNA of the CDR3 is TGTGCCAGCAGTTTTGGGTCGACTCGGTCTAATGAAAAACTGTTTTTT.

The J gene is TRBJ2-1, the V gene TRBV24-1; the match to TRBD1 covers 8 bases. CDR1 KGHDR and CDR2 SFDVKD come from the germline V gene. V shed 4 bases, J shed 7 bases, and the junction held 8 bases outside the gene matches. The CDR3 has 15 residues. CDR3 nucleotides: TGTGCCACCAGTGACCCAGGACGGACAGGGAATGAGCAGTTCTTC. Translated, it gives CATSDPGRTGNEQFF.

V is TRBV7-9 and J is TRBJ2-1; TRBD1 aligns across 10 bases. The CDR3 covers 12 residues. With V trimmed by 7 bases and J by 10 bases, 4 bases remained unmatched. Germline CDR1 SEHNR, CDR2 FQNEAQ (reference sequence). CDR3 sequence reads: CASNLDRGEQFF. CDR3 nucleotide sequence: TGTGCCAGCAACCTGGACAGGGGGGAGCAGTTCTTC.

The rearrangement joins TRBV6-5 to TRBJ1-1, with TRBD1 matching over 8 bases. Losses at the gene ends were 6 bases for V and 1 base for J; bases not matched to a gene: 4. This CDR3 is built from 14 residues. Germline-derived CDR1 and CDR2 are MNHEY and SVGAGI. Here the CDR3 DNA reads TGTGCCAGCAGGCTAGGGACAGGGAACACTGAAGCTTTCTTT. It specifies CASRLGTGNTEAFF.

The chain combines TRBV6-5 with TRBJ1-5; D may be TRBD1 (6 bases). There are 14 residues in the CDR3. Germline-derived CDR1 and CDR2 are MNHEY and SVGAGI. V lost 9 bases and J lost 5, with 17 bases in between. CDR3 DNA: TGTGCCAGTCAAAAGGGGGGGAACTATCAGCCCCAGCATTTT. The encoded protein is CASQKGGNYQPQHF.